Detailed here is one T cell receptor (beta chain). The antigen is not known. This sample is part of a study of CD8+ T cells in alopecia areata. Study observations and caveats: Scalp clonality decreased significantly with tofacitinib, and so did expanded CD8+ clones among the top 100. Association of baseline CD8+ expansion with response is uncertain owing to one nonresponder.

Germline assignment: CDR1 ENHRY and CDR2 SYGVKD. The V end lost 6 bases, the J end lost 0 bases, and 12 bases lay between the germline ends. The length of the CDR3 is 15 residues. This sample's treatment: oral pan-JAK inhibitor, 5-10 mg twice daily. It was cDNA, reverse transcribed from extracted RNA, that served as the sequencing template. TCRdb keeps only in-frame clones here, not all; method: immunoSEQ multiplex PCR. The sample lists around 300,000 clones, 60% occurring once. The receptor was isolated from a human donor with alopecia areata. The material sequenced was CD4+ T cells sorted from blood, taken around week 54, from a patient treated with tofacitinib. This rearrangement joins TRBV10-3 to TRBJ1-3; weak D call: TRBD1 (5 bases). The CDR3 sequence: CAIRKTGSSGNTIYF. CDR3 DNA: TGTGCCATCAGGAAAACAGGATCCTCTGGAAACACCATATATTTT.